The 8 T cell receptor beta chains in this list originate from one sample, sequenced in a study of T cells in tuberculosis. Profiled with immunoSEQ multiplex PCR; TCRdb holds only in-frame clones, not every one. The data contain about 49,000 clones, about 95% of them singletons. Time point indicated: new active TB diagnosis, blood taken before or within 7 days of starting treatment. This material consisted of PBMCs, taken at tuberculosis diagnosis. These receptors all come from an adult with tuberculosis.

This clone showed up just once. This chain joins TRBV7-2 and TRBJ2-1; D is possibly TRBD1 (6 bases). V was shortened by 5 bases and J by 13 bases, with 12 bases between the two germline ends. This CDR3 is built from 11 residues. The germline gives CDR1 SGHTA, CDR2 FQGNSA. This chain's CDR3 is CASSLDSDQFF. The DNA for the CDR3 is TGTGCCAGCAGCCTGGACAGCGATCAGTTCTTC.

The genes are TRBV4-3 and TRBJ2-5, with a possible D match to TRBD1 (5 bases). The ends were cut back, 0 bases at V and 5 bases at J, with 10 bases in the middle. CDR3 length: 14 amino acids. Germline V gene sequence: CDR1 LGHNA, CDR2 YSLEER. This CDR3 is CASSQDLGVETQYF. The CDR3 DNA reads as TGCGCCAGCAGCCAAGATCTAGGGGTGGAGACCCAGTACTTC.

The rearrangement uses TRBV5-4 and TRBJ1-1, with D perhaps TRBD1 (6 bases). Germline V lookup: CDR1 SGHNT, CDR2 YYREEE (reference sequence). This CDR3 spans 13 amino acids. Deletions cut 4 bases from V and 8 bases from J, with 15 bases between. CDR3 loop: CASSPGQLPEAFF. The CDR3 nucleotides read TGTGCCAGCAGCCCCGGACAGCTTCCCGAAGCTTTCTTT.

The chain recombines TRBV10-2 with TRBJ1-1, with 8 bases aligning to TRBD1. The CDR3 is 13 residues long. The germline V gene encodes CDR1 WSHSY and CDR2 SAAADI. With V trimmed by 10 bases and J by 0 bases, 4 bases remained unmatched. CDR3 bases: TGCGCCACCAGACAGGGGTTGAACACTGAAGCTTTCTTT. Its translation is CATRQGLNTEAFF.

The chain carries TRBV7-9 and TRBJ2-7; maybe TRBD1 (6 bases). V lost 2 bases to trimming and J lost 1 base, with 12 bases between them. Germline V gene sequence: CDR1 SEHNR, CDR2 FQNEAQ (reference sequence). CDR3 length equals 15 residues. CDR3 amino acids: CASSLTQGHSYEQYF. The CDR3 coding sequence is TGTGCCAGCAGCTTAACCCAGGGGCATTCCTACGAGCAGTACTTC.

The chain employs TRBV2 and TRBJ2-2, with 9 positions matching TRBD1. J lost 5 bases, V lost 7 bases, and 5 bases had no gene match. The germline V gene has CDR1 SNHLY and CDR2 FYNNEI. This CDR3 region has 14 residues. CDR3 in amino acids: CASKRDRATGELFF. In DNA form, the CDR3 reads TGTGCCAGCAAACGGGACAGGGCGACCGGGGAGCTGTTTTTT.

The V call is TRBV10-3, the J call TRBJ2-2; the match to TRBD2 covers 10 bases. Germline assignment: CDR1 ENHRY and CDR2 SYGVKD. The CDR3 contains 17 residues. V was clipped by 10 bases and J by 6 bases; unmatched bases: 17. The CDR3 protein is CATGIGGLALPAGELFF. DNA for the CDR3: TGTGCCACCGGAATAGGGGGACTAGCGCTGCCTGCCGGGGAGCTGTTTTTT.

The CDR3 protein is CASSDRGKNTEAFF. DNA of the CDR3: TGTGCCAGCAGTGACAGGGGGAAGAACACTGAAGCTTTCTTT. The chain is built from TRBV2 and TRBJ1-1; 7 nucleotides match TRBD1. The J segment lost 1 base and the V segment lost 3 bases, leaving 2 bases of the junction unmatched. The length of the CDR3 is 14 residues. Germline V gives CDR1 SNHLY, CDR2 FYNNEI. The full variable domain, rest sourced from reference TRBV2 and TRBJ1-1, is EPEVTQTPSHQVTQMGQEVILRCVPISNHLYFYWYRQILGQKVEFLVSFYNNEISEKSEIFDDQFSVERPDGSNFTLKIRSTKLEDSAMYFCASSDRGKNTEAFFGQGTRLTVV.